This T cell receptor beta chain emerged from a study of radiotherapy plus CTLA-4 blockade in lung cancer. Study outcomes and limitations: Early shifts in blood T cell clones, with interferon-beta, reportedly predicted response best. In blood, after radiotherapy plus ipilimumab, tumor-derived TCR clones expanded.

The repertoire was sequenced with immunoSEQ multiplex PCR; TCRdb's copy has only in-frame clones and lacks some. This table holds about 88,000 clones, more than 70% found once. Focal radiation was given together with CTLA-4 blockade (ipilimumab) to patients with chemo-refractory metastatic non-small-cell lung cancer. This CDR3 has 12 amino acids. V was trimmed by 6 bases and J by 11 bases, leaving 16 bases between them. Germline V lookup: CDR1 LNHDA, CDR2 SQIVND (reference sequence). Comment on this clone: Its antigen is not identified.

The sequence was obtained from a human donor with non-small cell lung cancer that progressed on radiotherapy plus ipilimumab. Specimen: peripheral blood, collected from a patient treated with radiotherapy plus ipilimumab. The chain joins TRBV19 to TRBJ1-1; D call uncertain. CDR3 coding DNA: TGTGCCAGTAGCCCCGGTCGATTTAAGGCTTTCTTT. Encoded protein: CASSPGRFKAFF.